The 31 T cell receptor beta chains below were found in one sample sequenced in a study of T cell changes during pregnancy in multiple sclerosis. Clones were read by immunoSEQ multiplex PCR, and TCRdb kept only the in-frame ones, dropping some. The data hold about 51,000 clones, with less than 95% observed a single time. This specimen was CD8+ T cells from peripheral blood mononuclear cells, taken in the second trimester of pregnancy. These receptor sequences come from a female donor with multiple sclerosis, enrolled in a pregnancy study.

This clone is medium-sized. This chain joins TRBV6-4 and TRBJ1-2; TRBD1 matches at 10 bases. This CDR3 is built from 13 residues. V was clipped by 0 bases and J by 8 bases; unmatched bases: 0. Germline CDR1 and CDR2: MRHNA and SNTAGT. This CDR3 is CASSDSDRGGYTF. DNA of the CDR3: TGTGCCAGCAGTGACTCGGACAGGGGGGGCTACACCTTC.

The chain has TRBV7-9 and TRBJ2-3; a weak D match, TRBD2 (5 bases). Germline assignment: CDR1 SEHNR and CDR2 FQNEAQ (reference sequence). The CDR3 is 12 amino acids. V was shortened by 6 bases and J by 3 bases, with 7 bases between the two germline ends. DNA of the CDR3: TGTGCCAGCAGGGGGAGTACAGATACGCAGTATTTT. Its protein is CASRGSTDTQYF.

This clone was recorded only once. The gene calls are TRBV2 and TRBJ2-7; 13 bases map to TRBD2. Unmatched junction bases numbered 4, after V lost 2 bases and J lost 9 bases. CDR1 is SNHLY and CDR2 is FYNNEI in the germline V gene. The CDR3 length is 14 residues. The chain's CDR3 is CASSEPTSGGWQYF. The DNA for the CDR3 is TGTGCCAGCAGTGAACCGACTAGCGGGGGGTGGCAGTACTTC. The entire variable domain, with the rest obtained from reference TRBV2 and TRBJ2-7, is as follows: EPEVTQTPSHQVTQMGQEVILRCVPISNHLYFYWYRQILGQKVEFLVSFYNNEISEKSEIFDDQFSVERPDGSNFTLKIRSTKLEDSAMYFCASSEPTSGGWQYFGPGTRLTVT.

The chain uses TRBV4-3 and TRBJ1-2; 11 nucleotides match TRBD1. CDR1 and CDR2 (germline): LGHNA, YSLEER. CDR3 length: 16 residues. The ends lost 0 bases at V and 2 bases at J; junction bases unmatched: 2. The CDR3 protein is CASSQDRTGGNYGYTF. DNA of the CDR3: TGCGCCAGCAGCCAAGATCGGACAGGGGGCAACTATGGCTACACCTTC.

The chain uses TRBV10-3 and TRBJ2-1, with TRBD2 matching over 8 bases. Per the germline V gene, CDR1 is ENHRY and CDR2 is SYGVKD. Trimming took 0 bases from V and 2 from J; bases not matched to a gene: 6. This CDR3 contains 17 residues. The CDR3 bases are TGTGCCATCAGTGAGTCCCCGGGGGGGAACCCCTACAATGAGCAGTTCTTC. It specifies CAISESPGGNPYNEQFF.

The V call is TRBV9, the J call TRBJ2-3; 8 bases agree with TRBD2. Germline CDR1 is SGDLS and CDR2 is YYNGEE. J lost 4 bases, V lost 2 bases, and 6 bases had no gene match. CDR3 length equals 15 residues. The CDR3 reads CASSVTGGGADTQYF. The CDR3 DNA is TGTGCCAGCAGCGTTACGGGGGGGGGAGCAGATACGCAGTATTTT.

This chain uses TRBV4-3 with TRBJ2-2, with 10 bases that match TRBD1. V shed 1 base and J 0 bases; nucleotides not matched to a gene: 8. The CDR3 has 19 amino acids. The germline V gene encodes CDR1 LGHNA and CDR2 YSLEER. CDR3 in DNA: TGCGCCAGCAGCCAAGGAGTTGGAGGGACAGGGGCGAACACCGGGGAGCTGTTTTTT. It codes for CASSQGVGGTGANTGELFF.

J is TRBJ2-7 and V is TRBV11-1; 8 positions agree with TRBD1. V shed 9 bases and J 2 bases; nucleotides not matched to a gene: 12. This CDR3 comprises 15 residues. Germline values: CDR1 SGHAT, CDR2 FQDESV (reference sequence). CDR3 DNA: TGTGCCAGTCCCTGGGAACGGGACAGGCCCTACGAGCAGTACTTC. Residues: CASPWERDRPYEQYF.

The gene calls are TRBV5-4 and TRBJ1-2, with 9 bases aligning to TRBD1. The junction had 12 bases not matched to a gene; V was cut back by 4 bases and J by 8 bases. CDR3 length: 15 residues. Germline V gives CDR1 SGHNT, CDR2 YYREEE (reference sequence). CDR3: CASSPEVQGAQGYTF. CDR3 DNA sequence: TGTGCCAGCAGCCCGGAGGTACAGGGGGCGCAGGGCTACACCTTC.

This chain links TRBV2 with TRBJ2-5; D possibly corresponds to TRBD1 (6 bases). Trimming stripped 4 bases from V and 5 bases from J, with 11 bases between. CDR1 and CDR2 (germline): SNHLY, FYNNEI. The CDR3 totals 13 residues. CDR3 residues: CASSVVQGETQYF. CDR3 DNA: TGTGCCAGCAGTGTGGTCCAGGGGGAGACCCAGTACTTC.

For this clone: The same CDR3 arises from other DNA sequences in this sample as well. The CDR3 region is CASSQGPDRGYEQYF. Written as DNA, the CDR3 is TGCGCCAGCAGCCAAGGGCCAGACAGGGGCTACGAGCAGTACTTC. The V call is TRBV4-3, the J call TRBJ2-7, with 8 bases aligning to TRBD1. CDR3 length equals 15 residues. The ends lost 1 base at V and 3 bases at J; junction bases unmatched: 5. The V gene's germline CDR1 is LGHNA and CDR2 YSLEER.

The chain links TRBV7-5 to TRBJ2-1; TRBD2 is the table's D call and was not checked against the DNA. TRBV7-5 is reported as a pseudogene. The CDR3 totals 17 residues. CDR3 region: CVRSLARRGEVKDEQFF. The CDR3 coding sequence is TGTGTCAGAAGCTTAGCGCGCCGAGGTGAGGTAAAGGATGAGCAGTTCTTC.

A word on this clone: Other DNA sequences in the sample encode the same CDR3. J is TRBJ1-1 and V is TRBV19, with a tentative D call TRBD1 (5 bases). Per the germline V gene, CDR1 is LNHDA and CDR2 is SQIVND (reference sequence). Trimming shortened V by 3 bases and J by 6 bases, and 8 bases separated the two germline ends. The CDR3 runs to 12 residues. CDR3 loop: CASSIPGAEAFF. CDR3 bases: TGTGCCAGTAGTATCCCGGGGGCTGAAGCTTTCTTT.

This chain uses TRBV9 with TRBJ1-2; 10 nucleotides align to TRBD1. The CDR3 sequence is 14 residues long. Unmatched junction bases numbered 5, after V lost 2 bases and J lost 7 bases. Germline CDR1 and CDR2: SGDLS and YYNGEE. Here the CDR3 reads CASSVTGGIFGYTF. The CDR3 bases are TGTGCCAGCAGCGTGACAGGGGGCATTTTTGGCTACACCTTC.

J is TRBJ2-3 and V is TRBV7-9; D might be TRBD1 (6 bases). The CDR3 is made up of 17 amino acids. The V gene lost 6 bases and the J gene lost 3 bases, with 22 bases spanning the gap. Germline-derived CDR1 and CDR2 are SEHNR and FQNEAQ (reference sequence). Here the CDR3 reads CASSQKNRVFATDTQYF. CDR3 coding DNA: TGTGCCAGCAGTCAGAAAAACAGGGTTTTTGCAACAGATACGCAGTATTTT.

The chain is built from TRBV19 and TRBJ2-1; 10 nucleotides line up with TRBD1. The CDR3 has 13 residues. V was clipped by 8 bases and J by 10 bases; unmatched bases: 8. Germline values: CDR1 LNHDA, CDR2 SQIVND (reference sequence). The CDR3 reads CASPSDRGAEQFF. CDR3 DNA sequence: TGTGCCAGTCCGTCGGACAGGGGGGCCGAGCAGTTCTTC.

The sample holds one count of this clone. The chain carries TRBV6-1 and TRBJ1-2; TRBD1 aligns across 8 bases. The germline V gene has CDR1 MNHNS and CDR2 SASEGT. J lost 4 bases, V lost 0 bases, and 7 bases had no gene match. This CDR3 contains 16 residues. CDR3 nucleotides: TGTGCCAGCAGTGAAGCGGGGACAGGAGATATCTATGGCTACACCTTC. The encoded protein is CASSEAGTGDIYGYTF.

The rearrangement links TRBV7-8 to TRBJ2-1; no definite D call. Trimming took 1 base from V and 6 from J, leaving 4 bases between them. Germline V gene sequence: CDR1 SGHVS, CDR2 FQNEAQ. The CDR3 has 12 amino acids. CDR3 DNA sequence: TGTGCCAGCAGCTTAGTGGCCAATGAGCAGTTCTTC. Amino acid sequence: CASSLVANEQFF.

In its sample, this clone was seen once. V and J are TRBV7-3 and TRBJ2-5, with 7 nucleotides matching TRBD2. Per the germline V gene, CDR1 is SGHTA and CDR2 is FQGTGA. This CDR3 region has 17 residues. Unmatched junction bases numbered 13, after V lost 1 base and J lost 5 bases. CDR3 region: CASSLMGTSVGGETQYF. CDR3 nucleotide sequence: TGTGCCAGCAGCTTAATGGGCACTAGCGTGGGCGGGGAGACCCAGTACTTC. The variable domain in full, completed from reference TRBV7-3 and TRBJ2-5, reads GAGVSQTPSNKVTEKGKYVELRCDPISGHTALYWYRQSLGQGPEFLIYFQGTGAADDSGLPNDRFFAVRPEGSVSTLKIQRTERGDSAVYLCASSLMGTSVGGETQYFGPGTRLLVL.

This chain joins TRBV5-1 and TRBJ2-3; D perhaps matches TRBD1 (5 bases). V was trimmed by 2 bases and J by 2 bases, leaving 18 bases between them. This CDR3 comprises 17 residues. CDR1 is SGHRS, CDR2 YFSETQ, per germline. Here the CDR3 reads CASSLRGHFSLTDTQYF. CDR3 nucleotide sequence: TGCGCCAGCAGCTTACGTGGACACTTCTCCCTCACAGATACGCAGTATTTT.

The chain links TRBV6-5 to TRBJ2-2; 7 bases map to TRBD2. After removal of 6 bases from V and 0 bases from J, the junction contained 4 bases not matched to a gene. Germline assignment: CDR1 MNHEY and CDR2 SVGAGI. The CDR3 runs to 15 residues. The DNA of the CDR3 is TGTGCCAGCAGCTATAGCGGGCCGAACACCGGGGAGCTGTTTTTT. Protein: CASSYSGPNTGELFF.

The chain couples TRBV7-3 to TRBJ2-3, with 11 bases lining up with TRBD2. This CDR3 has 16 residues. The germline V gene has CDR1 SGHTA and CDR2 FQGTGA. J lost 6 bases, V lost 4 bases, and 9 bases had no gene match. In DNA, the CDR3 is TGTGCCAGCAGCTCCGGACTAGCGGGCTCCCTGGATACGCAGTATTTT. This sequence encodes CASSSGLAGSLDTQYF. Full variable domain (remainder filled in from reference TRBV7-3 and TRBJ2-3): GAGVSQTPSNKVTEKGKYVELRCDPISGHTALYWYRQSLGQGPEFLIYFQGTGAADDSGLPNDRFFAVRPEGSVSTLKIQRTERGDSAVYLCASSSGLAGSLDTQYFGPGTRLTVL.

This clone was seen once. This chain joins TRBV4-3 and TRBJ2-2; 7 nucleotides match TRBD1. CDR1 is LGHNA, CDR2 YSLEER, per germline. CDR3 length: 18 amino acids. Trimming at V came to 2 bases and at J to 1 base, leaving 10 bases not matched to a gene. The CDR3 nucleotides are TGCGCCAGCAGCCAACATTCAATTCCAGGGGGGAACACCGGGGAGCTGTTTTTT. It specifies CASSQHSIPGGNTGELFF.

This chain connects TRBV5-4 to TRBJ2-3, with D unresolved. Germline CDR1 is SGHNT and CDR2 is YYREEE (reference sequence). This CDR3 has 12 residues. V lost 10 bases and J lost 4, with 13 bases in between. CDR3 nucleotides: TGTGCCTGGCGGCCGGCCGCAGATACGCAGTATTTT. Translated, it gives CAWRPAADTQYF.

The chain combines TRBV9 with TRBJ2-3; D not certain. Germline CDR1 SGDLS, CDR2 YYNGEE. V lost 3 bases, J lost 0 bases, and 11 bases lay in between. CDR3 length: 15 residues. The CDR3 reads CASSANFLSTDTQYF. CDR3 nucleotides: TGTGCCAGCAGCGCCAACTTTCTTAGCACAGATACGCAGTATTTT.

The rearrangement links TRBV9 to TRBJ2-7; 10 nucleotides match TRBD2. CDR1 is SGDLS and CDR2 is YYNGEE in the germline V gene. The CDR3 is made up of 16 amino acids. The ends lost 4 bases at V and 3 bases at J; junction bases unmatched: 10. The CDR3 bases are TGTGCCAGCAGCCACAACCCACTAGCGGGGCACTACGAGCAGTACTTC. It specifies CASSHNPLAGHYEQYF. The complete variable domain, with remaining parts taken from reference TRBV9 and TRBJ2-7, reads DSGVTQTPKHLITATGQRVTLRCSPRSGDLSVYWYQQSLDQGLQFLIQYYNGEERAKGNILERFSAQQFPDLHSELNLSSLELGDSALYFCASSHNPLAGHYEQYFGPGTRLTVT.

Details on this clone: Other nucleotide sequences from this sample produce the same CDR3. The chain couples TRBV4-1 to TRBJ1-2; the D gene is possibly TRBD1 (5 bases). The CDR3 extends over 12 amino acids. The V end was cut by 1 base, the J end by 10 bases, with 10 bases between. Germline CDR1 and CDR2: MGHRA and YSYEKL. CDR3: CASSQGSGPYTF. CDR3 bases: TGCGCCAGCAGCCAAGGCTCAGGGCCCTACACCTTC.

A note on this clone: The junction shows a germline mismatch at one end, possibly a read error. The chain couples TRBV10-3 to TRBJ1-4, with TRBD1 matching 9 bases. The germline CDR1 and CDR2 sequences are ENHRY and SYGVKD. CDR3 length: 16 residues. The CDR3 DNA is TGTGCCAGCAGTGAATTAACCGGGACAGGGCGTGAAAAACTGTTTTTT. Translating it yields CASSELTGTGREKLFF.

Worth noting for this clone: The junction differs from germline at one of its ends, possibly a read error. This chain uses TRBV5-4 with TRBJ1-1, with a weak D call TRBD1 (6 bases). Per germline, CDR1 SGHNT and CDR2 YYREEE (reference sequence). This CDR3 spans 14 amino acids. The CDR3 region is CASTLGGPNPEAFF. The CDR3, as DNA: TGTGCCAGCACCTTGGGGGGCCCCAACCCTGAAGCTTTCTTT.

The chain links TRBV11-3 to TRBJ2-1, with 8 positions matching TRBD2. The CDR3 sequence is 16 residues long. V was clipped by 5 bases and J by 1 base; unmatched bases: 7. The germline CDR1 and CDR2 sequences are SGHNT and YENEEA. DNA of the CDR3: TGTGCCAGCAGCCCTTCTAGCGGGCTATCCTACAATGAGCAGTTCTTC. As protein: CASSPSSGLSYNEQFF.

The genes are TRBV9 and TRBJ1-1; 8 nucleotides align to TRBD1. Germline V gene sequence: CDR1 SGDLS, CDR2 YYNGEE. CDR3 size: 16 residues. Trimming at V came to 0 bases and at J to 5 bases, leaving 9 bases not matched to a gene. The CDR3 DNA follows: TGTGCCAGCAGCGTAGTCAGGACAGGGATTAGGACTGAAGCTTTCTTT. Residues: CASSVVRTGIRTEAFF. The whole variable domain, remainder taken from reference TRBV9 and TRBJ1-1, is DSGVTQTPKHLITATGQRVTLRCSPRSGDLSVYWYQQSLDQGLQFLIQYYNGEERAKGNILERFSAQQFPDLHSELNLSSLELGDSALYFCASSVVRTGIRTEAFFGQGTRLTVV.